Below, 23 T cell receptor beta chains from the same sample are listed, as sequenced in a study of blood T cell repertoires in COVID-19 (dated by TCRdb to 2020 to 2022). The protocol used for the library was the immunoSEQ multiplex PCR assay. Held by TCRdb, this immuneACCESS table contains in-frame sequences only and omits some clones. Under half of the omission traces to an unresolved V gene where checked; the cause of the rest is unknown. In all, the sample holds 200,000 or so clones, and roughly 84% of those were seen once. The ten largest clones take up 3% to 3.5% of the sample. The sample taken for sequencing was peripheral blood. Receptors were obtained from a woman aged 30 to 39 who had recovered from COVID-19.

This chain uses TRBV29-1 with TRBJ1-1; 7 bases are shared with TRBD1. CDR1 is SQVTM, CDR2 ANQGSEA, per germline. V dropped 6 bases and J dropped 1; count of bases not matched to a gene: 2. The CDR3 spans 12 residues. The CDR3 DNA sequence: TGCAGCGTGGGACAGAGGAACACTGAAGCTTTCTTT. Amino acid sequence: CSVGQRNTEAFF.

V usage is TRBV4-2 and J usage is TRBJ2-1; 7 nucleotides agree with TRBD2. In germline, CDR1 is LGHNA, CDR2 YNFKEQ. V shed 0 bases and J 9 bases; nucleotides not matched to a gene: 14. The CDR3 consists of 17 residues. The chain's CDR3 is CASSQDRAGVGRSEQFF. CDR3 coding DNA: TGTGCCAGCAGCCAAGATAGGGCGGGAGTGGGACGCAGTGAGCAGTTCTTC.

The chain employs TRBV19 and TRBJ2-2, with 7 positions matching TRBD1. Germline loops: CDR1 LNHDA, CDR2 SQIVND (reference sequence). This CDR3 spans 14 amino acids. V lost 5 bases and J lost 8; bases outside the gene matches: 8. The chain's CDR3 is CASSSHRGWGELFF. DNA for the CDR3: TGTGCCAGTAGTTCACACAGGGGCTGGGGGGAGCTGTTTTTT.

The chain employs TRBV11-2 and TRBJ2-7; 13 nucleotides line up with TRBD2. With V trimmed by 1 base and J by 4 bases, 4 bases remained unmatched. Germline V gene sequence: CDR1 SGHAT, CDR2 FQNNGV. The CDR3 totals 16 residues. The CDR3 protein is CASSLGGLAGMYEQYF. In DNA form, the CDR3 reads TGTGCCAGCAGCTTAGGGGGACTAGCGGGAATGTACGAGCAGTACTTC.

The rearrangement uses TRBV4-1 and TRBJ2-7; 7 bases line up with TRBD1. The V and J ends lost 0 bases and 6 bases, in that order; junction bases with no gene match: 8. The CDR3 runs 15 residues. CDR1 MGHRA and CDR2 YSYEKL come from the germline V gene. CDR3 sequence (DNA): TGCGCCAGCAGCCAAGACGACAGGGTCCTGGGCGAGCAGTACTTC. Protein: CASSQDDRVLGEQYF.

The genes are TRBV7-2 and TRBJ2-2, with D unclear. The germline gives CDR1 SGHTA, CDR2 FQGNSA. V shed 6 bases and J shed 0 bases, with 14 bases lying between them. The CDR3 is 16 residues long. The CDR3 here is CASSHSRLANTGELFF. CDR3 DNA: TGTGCCAGCAGTCACTCTAGGCTAGCGAACACCGGGGAGCTGTTTTTT.

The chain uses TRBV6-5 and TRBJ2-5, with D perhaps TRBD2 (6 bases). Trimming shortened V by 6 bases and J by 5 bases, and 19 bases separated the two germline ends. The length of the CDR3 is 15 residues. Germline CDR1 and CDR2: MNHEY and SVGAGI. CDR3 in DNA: TGTGCCAGCAGCACCGGGACTTCTTTCAGGGAGACCCAGTACTTC. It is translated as CASSTGTSFRETQYF.

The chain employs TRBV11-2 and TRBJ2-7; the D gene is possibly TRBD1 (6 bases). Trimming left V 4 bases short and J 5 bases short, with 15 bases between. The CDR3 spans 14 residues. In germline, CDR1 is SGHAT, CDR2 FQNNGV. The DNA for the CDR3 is TGTGCCAGCAGCTCCCGTCCACAGGGAGACGAGCAGTACTTC. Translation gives CASSSRPQGDEQYF.

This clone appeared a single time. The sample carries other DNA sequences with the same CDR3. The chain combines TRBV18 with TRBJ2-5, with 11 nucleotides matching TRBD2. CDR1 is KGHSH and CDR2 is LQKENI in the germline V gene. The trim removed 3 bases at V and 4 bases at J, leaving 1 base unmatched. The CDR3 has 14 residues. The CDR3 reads CASSPGLAGETQYF. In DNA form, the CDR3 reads TGTGCCAGCTCACCCGGACTAGCGGGAGAGACCCAGTACTTC.

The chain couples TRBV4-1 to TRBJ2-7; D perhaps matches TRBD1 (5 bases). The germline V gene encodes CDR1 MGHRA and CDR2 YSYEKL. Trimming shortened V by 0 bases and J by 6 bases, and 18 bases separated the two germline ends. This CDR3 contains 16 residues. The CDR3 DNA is TGCGCCAGCAGCCAAGACAGGGTTTGGATCTTGTCCGAGCAGTACTTC. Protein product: CASSQDRVWILSEQYF.

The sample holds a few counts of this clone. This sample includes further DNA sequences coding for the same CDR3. CDR3 DNA: TGTGCCAGCAGTTTACAGGGCAGCTATGGCTACACCTTC. Translating it yields CASSLQGSYGYTF. The gene calls are TRBV6-5 and TRBJ1-2, with D perhaps TRBD1 (6 bases). V was trimmed by 4 bases and J by 4 bases, leaving 10 bases between them. This CDR3 spans 13 amino acids. In germline, CDR1 is MNHEY, CDR2 SVGAGI.

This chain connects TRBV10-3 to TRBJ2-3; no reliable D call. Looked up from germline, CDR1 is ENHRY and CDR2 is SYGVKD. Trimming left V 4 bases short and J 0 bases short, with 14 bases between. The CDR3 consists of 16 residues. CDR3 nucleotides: TGTGCCATCAGTGCTTTGGATACAGACAGCACAGATACGCAGTATTTT. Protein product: CAISALDTDSTDTQYF.

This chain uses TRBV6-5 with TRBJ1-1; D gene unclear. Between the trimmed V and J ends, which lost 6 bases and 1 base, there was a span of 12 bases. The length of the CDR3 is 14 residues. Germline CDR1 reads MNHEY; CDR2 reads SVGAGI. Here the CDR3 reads CASSFGRGNTEAFF. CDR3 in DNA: TGTGCCAGCAGCTTCGGACGGGGGAACACTGAAGCTTTCTTT.

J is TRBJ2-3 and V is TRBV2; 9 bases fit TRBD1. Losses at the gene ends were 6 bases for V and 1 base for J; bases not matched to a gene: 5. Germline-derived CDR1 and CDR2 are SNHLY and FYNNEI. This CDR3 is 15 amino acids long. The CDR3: CASSTGGAGTDTQYF. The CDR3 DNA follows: TGTGCCAGCAGCACAGGGGGCGCTGGCACAGATACGCAGTATTTT.

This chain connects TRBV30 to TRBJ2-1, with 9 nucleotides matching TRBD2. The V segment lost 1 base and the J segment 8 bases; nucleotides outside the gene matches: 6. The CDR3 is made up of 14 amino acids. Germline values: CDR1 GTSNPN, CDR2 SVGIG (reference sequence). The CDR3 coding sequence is TGTGCCTGGAGTGGGGGACTAGCTGTCCATGAGCAGTTCTTC. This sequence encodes CAWSGGLAVHEQFF.

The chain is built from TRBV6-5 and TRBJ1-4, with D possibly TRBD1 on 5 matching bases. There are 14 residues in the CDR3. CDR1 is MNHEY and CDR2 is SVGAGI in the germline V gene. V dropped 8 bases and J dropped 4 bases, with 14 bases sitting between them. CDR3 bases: TGTGCCAGCTCGGGGAGGGGATTTAATGAAAAACTGTTTTTT. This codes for CASSGRGFNEKLFF.

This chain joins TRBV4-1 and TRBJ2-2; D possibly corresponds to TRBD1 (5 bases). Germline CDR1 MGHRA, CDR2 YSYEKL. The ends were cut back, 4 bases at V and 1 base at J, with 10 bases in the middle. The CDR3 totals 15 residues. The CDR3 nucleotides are TGCGCCAGCAGCCTCAGGGTCGGGAACACCGGGGAGCTGTTTTTT. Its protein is CASSLRVGNTGELFF.

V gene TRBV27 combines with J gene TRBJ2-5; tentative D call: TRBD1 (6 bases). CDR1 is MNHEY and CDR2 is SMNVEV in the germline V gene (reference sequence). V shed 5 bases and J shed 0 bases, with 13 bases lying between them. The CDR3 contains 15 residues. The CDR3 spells CASSGDKPYQETQYF. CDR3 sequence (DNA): TGTGCCAGCAGTGGGGACAAGCCGTACCAAGAGACCCAGTACTTC.

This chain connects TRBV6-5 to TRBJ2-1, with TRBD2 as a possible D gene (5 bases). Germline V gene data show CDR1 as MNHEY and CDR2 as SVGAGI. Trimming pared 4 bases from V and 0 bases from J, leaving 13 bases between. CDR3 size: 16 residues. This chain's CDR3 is CASSSPRRSSYNEQFF. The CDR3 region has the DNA TGTGCCAGCAGTTCCCCTCGGAGGAGCTCCTACAATGAGCAGTTCTTC.

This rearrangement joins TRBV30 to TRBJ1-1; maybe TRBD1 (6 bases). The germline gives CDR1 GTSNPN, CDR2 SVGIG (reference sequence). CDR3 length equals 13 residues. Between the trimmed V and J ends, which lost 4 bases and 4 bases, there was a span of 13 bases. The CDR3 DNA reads TGTGCCTGGACGGACAGTTGGATCACTGAAGCTTTCTTT. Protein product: CAWTDSWITEAFF.

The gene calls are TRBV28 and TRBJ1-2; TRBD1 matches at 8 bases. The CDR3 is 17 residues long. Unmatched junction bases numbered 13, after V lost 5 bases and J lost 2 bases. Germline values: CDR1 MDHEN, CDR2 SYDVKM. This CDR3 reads CASSPHVQPGGNYGYTF. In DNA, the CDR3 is TGTGCCAGCAGTCCTCATGTCCAACCAGGGGGCAACTATGGCTACACCTTC.

The CDR3 nucleotides read TGTGCCAGCAGTTTGAGGACTGAAGCTTTCTTT. It is translated as CASSLRTEAFF. The gene calls are TRBV12-3 or TRBV12-4 and TRBJ1-1; D not certain. The V and J ends lost 3 bases and 5 bases respectively, with 4 bases between them. The CDR3 totals 11 residues.

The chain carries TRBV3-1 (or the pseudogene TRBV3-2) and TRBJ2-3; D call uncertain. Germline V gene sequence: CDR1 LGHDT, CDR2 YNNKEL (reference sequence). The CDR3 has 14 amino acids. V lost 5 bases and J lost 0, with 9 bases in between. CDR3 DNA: TGTGCCAGCAGCGAGGAAGAGAGCACAGATACGCAGTATTTT. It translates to CASSEEESTDTQYF.